These 7 T cell receptor beta chains share one sample of origin, sequenced in a study of blood T cell repertoires in COVID-19. Data came from immunoSEQ multiplex PCR; TCRdb stores just in-frame clones and leaves some out. This table has about 74,000 clones, 88% appearing once. Specimen: peripheral blood. Receptors were obtained from an elderly woman with active or convalescent COVID-19.

This chain joins TRBV6-5 and TRBJ2-7; D may be TRBD2 (5 bases). Trimming took off 8 bases at V and 5 bases at J, with 19 bases between the two ends. Germline V lookup: CDR1 MNHEY, CDR2 SVGAGI. This CDR3 comprises 14 residues. CDR3 bases: TGTGCCAGCCGCTCCGACTATTCTAGCAACGAGCAGTACTTC. This sequence encodes CASRSDYSSNEQYF.

The chain links TRBV2 to TRBJ1-6, with 9 bases matching TRBD1. The ends lost 9 bases at V and 9 bases at J; junction bases unmatched: 9. Looked up from germline, CDR1 is SNHLY and CDR2 is FYNNEI. This CDR3 region has 14 residues. CDR3 nucleotides: TGTGCCAGTAACACCGGGACAGGGACTTCACCCCTCCACTTT. Its translation: CASNTGTGTSPLHF.

This rearrangement joins TRBV7-2 to TRBJ2-1; TRBD2 matches at 9 bases. V lost 0 bases and J lost 7; bases outside the gene matches: 10. The CDR3 length is 17 residues. The germline V gene encodes CDR1 SGHTA and CDR2 FQGNSA. The CDR3 nucleotides are TGTGCCAGCAGCTTAGCCCCCTTGCGGGGGGGAGTAAATGAGCAGTTCTTC. It yields the protein CASSLAPLRGGVNEQFF. Filled out from reference TRBV7-2 and TRBJ2-1, the complete variable domain reads GAGVSQSPSNKVTEKGKDVELRCDPISGHTALYWYRQSLGQGLEFLIYFQGNSAPDKSGLPSDRFSAERTGGSVSTLTIQRTQQEDSAVYLCASSLAPLRGGVNEQFFGPGTRLTVL.

The chain carries TRBV19 and TRBJ1-5; TRBD1 matches 7 bases. From germline, CDR1 is LNHDA and CDR2 SQIVND (reference sequence). CDR3 length: 15 amino acids. The junction had 5 bases not matched to a gene; V was cut back by 6 bases and J by 0 bases. The CDR3 DNA reads TGTGCCAGTAGAACGGGACAGCATAGCAATCAGCCCCAGCATTTT. It translates to CASRTGQHSNQPQHF.

CDR3 coding DNA: TGTGCCAGTAAGAACAGGCAGTCTAATGAAAAACTGTTTTTT. This gives the protein CASKNRQSNEKLFF. The chain has TRBV19 and TRBJ1-4; D is perhaps TRBD1 (5 bases). Germline V lookup: CDR1 LNHDA, CDR2 SQIVND (reference sequence). V was pared by 7 bases and J by 3 bases, with 12 bases between. The CDR3 sequence is 14 residues long.

CDR3 region: CASSRSAGGNTGELFF. In DNA, the CDR3 is TGTGCCAGTAGTCGATCAGCGGGGGGGAACACCGGGGAGCTGTTTTTT. The rearrangement uses TRBV19 and TRBJ2-2, with 9 bases fitting TRBD2. There are 16 residues in the CDR3. Germline CDR1 and CDR2: LNHDA and SQIVND (reference sequence). J was trimmed by 1 base and V by 5 bases; bases with no gene match: 5.

This chain links TRBV6-6 with TRBJ1-1; the D is unclear. The CDR3 has 12 residues. Trimming took off 0 bases at V and 8 bases at J, with 7 bases between the two ends. Germline V gives CDR1 MNHNY, CDR2 SVGAGI (reference sequence). In DNA form, the CDR3 reads TGTGCCAGCAGTTACTCGAACGAGGAAGCTTTCTTT. Protein product: CASSYSNEEAFF.